The next 9 T cell receptor beta chains were all read from a single sample in a study of OX40 agonist ivuxolimab in advanced cancers. This table comes from immunoSEQ multiplex PCR, and its TCRdb copy is limited to in-frame clones, with some not included. The sample consists of roughly 60,000 clones, roughly 85% of them appearing once. Sequences were derived from CD4+ or CD8+ T cells sorted from blood, sampled in a trial of the OX40 agonist ivuxolimab. Source of these receptors: an adult with an advanced solid tumor such as melanoma, head and neck, liver or kidney cancer.

The chain combines TRBV4-1 with TRBJ2-7, with D possibly being TRBD2 (5 bases). Trimming stripped 0 bases from V and 9 bases from J, with 15 bases between. The CDR3 is made up of 14 amino acids. From germline, CDR1 is MGHRA and CDR2 YSYEKL. The CDR3 DNA is TGCGCCAGCAGCCAAGATTGGACTTCGAGTGGGCAGTACTTC. Its protein product is CASSQDWTSSGQYF.

The rearrangement joins TRBV5-1 to TRBJ1-5, with a possible D match to TRBD1 (5 bases). Trimming took 4 bases from V and 3 from J, leaving 14 bases between them. Germline V gene lookup returns CDR1 SGHRS and CDR2 YFSETQ. This CDR3 spans 15 amino acids. CDR3 bases: TGCGCCAGCAGCGAATACACAGGTTCCAATCAGCCCCAGCATTTT. This gives the protein CASSEYTGSNQPQHF. Drawing the rest from reference TRBV5-1 and TRBJ1-5, the complete variable domain is KAGVTQTPRYLIKTRGQQVTLSCSPISGHRSVSWYQQTPGQGLQFLFEYFSETQRNKGNFPGRFSGRQFSNSRSEMNVSTLELGDSALYLCASSEYTGSNQPQHFGDGTRLSIL.

The chain couples TRBV5-5 to TRBJ1-2; D not certain. The germline gives CDR1 SGHKS, CDR2 YYEKEE (reference sequence). V was pared by 3 bases and J by 8 bases, with 14 bases between. The CDR3 extends over 13 amino acids. In nucleotides, the CDR3 is TGTGCCAGCAGCTCGACGGCCCTCTGGGGCTACACCTTC. Translating gives CASSSTALWGYTF. The full variable domain, rest sourced from reference TRBV5-5 and TRBJ1-2, is DAGVTQSPTHLIKTRGQQVTLRCSPISGHKSVSWYQQVLGQGPQFIFQYYEKEERGRGNFPDRFSARQFPNYSSELNVNALLLGDSALYLCASSSTALWGYTFGSGTRLTVV.

The V gene is TRBV5-4, the J gene TRBJ1-1; a weak D match, TRBD1 (5 bases). Trimming shortened V by 9 bases and J by 7 bases, and 19 bases separated the two germline ends. CDR3 length: 13 residues. The germline gives CDR1 SGHNT, CDR2 YYREEE (reference sequence). The CDR3 here is CAIRDEKKFEAFF. As DNA, the CDR3 is TGTGCCATTAGGGACGAAAAGAAATTTGAAGCTTTCTTT.

The CDR3 DNA reads as TGTGCCAGCACCTCCGGGACTGGCTACAATGAGCAGTTCTTC. Protein product: CASTSGTGYNEQFF. The chain employs TRBV9 and TRBJ2-1; D might be TRBD2 (6 bases). The CDR3 covers 14 residues. CDR1 is SGDLS and CDR2 is YYNGEE in the germline V gene. The ends were cut back, 6 bases at V and 3 bases at J, with 13 bases in the middle.

This chain uses TRBV28 with TRBJ1-6; 7 bases fit TRBD1. Germline CDR1 and CDR2: MDHEN and SYDVKM. The CDR3 has 14 amino acids. J gave up 9 bases and V 2 bases, and 4 bases lay outside the gene matches. CDR3 DNA sequence: TGTGCCAGCAGTTTACCGGGACAGACTTCACCCCTCCACTTT. Amino acids: CASSLPGQTSPLHF.

This clone has only a few counts. The V gene is TRBV6-6, the J gene TRBJ2-2; 7 nucleotides match TRBD1. Per the germline V gene, CDR1 is MNHNY and CDR2 is SVGAGI (reference sequence). Trimming at V came to 0 bases and at J to 1 base, leaving 2 bases not matched to a gene. This CDR3 has 16 amino acids. The CDR3 DNA reads as TGTGCCAGCAGTTACTCTCGGACAGGGAACACCGGGGAGCTGTTTTTT. This sequence encodes CASSYSRTGNTGELFF.

The chain carries TRBV30 and TRBJ1-1; tentatively, D is TRBD1 (5 bases). The CDR3 runs to 13 residues. The germline V and J ends were trimmed by 8 bases and 5 bases, with 18 bases remaining between them. CDR1 and CDR2 from the germline V gene are GTSNPN and SVGIG (reference sequence). CDR3 region: CAGERSWGTEAFF. In DNA, the CDR3 is TGTGCCGGAGAGAGGTCCTGGGGGACTGAAGCTTTCTTT. Variable domain in full (rest from reference TRBV30 and TRBJ1-1): SQTIHQWPATLVQPVGSPLSLECTVEGTSNPNLYWYRQAAGRGLQLLFYSVGIGQISSEVPQNLSASRPQDRQFILSSKKLLLSDSGFYLCAGERSWGTEAFFGQGTRLTVV.

The chain carries TRBV7-9 and TRBJ2-3; weak D call: TRBD1 (5 bases). Germline V gene lookup returns CDR1 SEHNR and CDR2 FQNEAQ (reference sequence). CDR3 length: 15 amino acids. V was clipped by 5 bases and J by 1 base, with 13 bases between them. The DNA of the CDR3 is TGTGCCAGCAGCCCGGCCAGGGTCGGCACAGATACGCAGTATTTT. This gives the protein CASSPARVGTDTQYF.